One and the same sample provided the 15 T cell receptor beta chains below, sequenced in a study of cytomegalovirus exposure and HLA in healthy donors. Some clones are missing from TCRdb's copy, which holds only in-frame ones; the method was immunoSEQ multiplex PCR. The sample has 200,000 or so clones; 84% are singletons. The sample consisted of PBMCs. All receptors come from a man aged 18 to 30 in good health and CMV-seropositive.

This CDR3 is CASTMDRGHREQYF. CDR3 in DNA: TGTGCCAGCACCATGGACAGGGGGCATAGAGAGCAGTACTTC. The chain joins TRBV28 to TRBJ2-7, with 11 bases matching TRBD1. Germline V gene sequence: CDR1 MDHEN, CDR2 SYDVKM. The CDR3 has 14 residues. V lost 7 bases, J lost 7 bases, and 9 bases stayed unmatched.

V gene TRBV9 combines with J gene TRBJ2-1, with 8 bases identical to TRBD2. CDR1 is SGDLS and CDR2 is YYNGEE in the germline V gene. The trim removed 0 bases at V and 13 bases at J, leaving 3 bases unmatched. CDR3 length: 12 residues. CDR3 coding DNA: TGTGCCAGCAGCGTAGACAGCGGGAGTCAGTTCTTC. It codes for CASSVDSGSQFF.

J is TRBJ1-1 and V is TRBV23-1; the D gene is possibly TRBD1 (5 bases). TRBV23-1 is an ORF; its function is uncertain. The germline V and J ends were trimmed by 3 bases and 3 bases, with 8 bases remaining between them. The CDR3 runs 13 residues. The CDR3 DNA is TGCGCCAGCAGTCACCGGGGGGACACTGAAGCTTTCTTT. It yields the protein CASSHRGDTEAFF.

The chain uses TRBV7-6 and TRBJ2-7; 7 positions agree with TRBD1. This CDR3 has 14 residues. V was clipped by 4 bases and J by 2 bases; unmatched bases: 5. In germline, CDR1 is SGHVS, CDR2 FNYEAQ. Here the CDR3 DNA reads TGTGCCAGCAGCTCTTACAGGGGCCCCTACGAGCAGTACTTC. The encoded protein is CASSSYRGPYEQYF. The full variable domain, its missing parts supplied by reference TRBV7-6 and TRBJ2-7, is GAGVSQSPRYKVTKRGQDVALRCDPISGHVSLYWYRQALGQGPEFLTYFNYEAQQDKSGLPNDRFSAERPEGSISTLTIQRTEQRDSAMYRCASSSYRGPYEQYFGPGTRLTVT.

J is TRBJ2-2 and V is TRBV9, with 9 bases aligning to TRBD2. The junction had 20 bases not matched to a gene; V was cut back by 3 bases and J by 5 bases. This CDR3 comprises 20 residues. The germline CDR1 and CDR2 sequences are SGDLS and YYNGEE. CDR3 sequence (DNA): TGTGCCAGCAGCGAGGAGAGGGTAGCGGGAGTTGGGTTTGGAACCGGGGAGCTGTTTTTT. This gives the protein CASSEERVAGVGFGTGELFF.

The V call is TRBV2, the J call TRBJ2-7; 14 nucleotides line up with TRBD2. From germline, CDR1 is SNHLY and CDR2 FYNNEI. The CDR3 length is 17 residues. Germline trimming cut 3 bases from V and 7 bases from J; bases unmatched to any gene: 11. The CDR3 loop is CASSDQGRLAGGREQYF. The DNA for the CDR3 is TGTGCCAGCAGTGATCAGGGGAGACTAGCGGGAGGGAGGGAGCAGTACTTC. Drawing the rest from reference TRBV2 and TRBJ2-7, the complete variable domain is EPEVTQTPSHQVTQMGQEVILRCVPISNHLYFYWYRQILGQKVEFLVSFYNNEISEKSEIFDDQFSVERPDGSNFTLKIRSTKLEDSAMYFCASSDQGRLAGGREQYFGPGTRLTVT.

J is TRBJ2-1 and V is TRBV15; maybe TRBD2 (6 bases). V lost 1 base and J lost 0, with 7 bases in between. This CDR3 has 15 amino acids. Germline V gives CDR1 LNHNV, CDR2 YYDKDF (reference sequence). CDR3 in DNA: TGTGCCACCAGCAGAGGCGGGACCTCCTACAATGAGCAGTTCTTC. Protein: CATSRGGTSYNEQFF.

V is TRBV9 and J is TRBJ1-3, with TRBD1 matching over 7 bases. Germline-derived CDR1 and CDR2 are SGDLS and YYNGEE. After removal of 8 bases from V and 6 bases from J, the junction contained 14 bases not matched to a gene. This CDR3 is 15 amino acids long. The CDR3 DNA follows: TGTGCCAGTAAACAGGGGATCGGTGAAGAAAACACCATATATTTT. Translated, it gives CASKQGIGEENTIYF.

This chain joins TRBV6-5 and TRBJ1-5; D unresolved. The CDR3 totals 15 residues. Trimming cost V 6 bases and J 6 bases, with 18 bases left between them. Germline assignment: CDR1 MNHEY and CDR2 SVGAGI. CDR3 protein: CASSPTPGSSQPQHF. The CDR3 DNA sequence: TGTGCCAGCAGCCCCACTCCGGGTAGTAGTCAGCCCCAGCATTTT.

V and J are TRBV2 and TRBJ1-4, with a tentative D call TRBD1 (6 bases). Looked up from germline, CDR1 is SNHLY and CDR2 is FYNNEI. V was clipped by 6 bases and J by 7 bases, with 12 bases between them. CDR3 size: 13 residues. The CDR3 loop is CASRGGTFEKLFF. The DNA for the CDR3 is TGTGCCAGCAGGGGGGGGACATTTGAAAAACTGTTTTTT.

The rearrangement joins TRBV28 to TRBJ2-2, with TRBD2 as a possible D gene (5 bases). This CDR3 comprises 14 residues. CDR1 and CDR2 (germline): MDHEN, SYDVKM. Trimming shortened V by 8 bases and J by 1 base, and 11 bases separated the two germline ends. CDR3 nucleotides: TGTGCCAGCGGGTTAGGAGGGAACACCGGGGAGCTGTTTTTT. Translation gives CASGLGGNTGELFF.

CDR3 nucleotide sequence: TGTGCCAGCAGCTTACTAGCAGGCTCCTACAATGAGCAGTTCTTC. Encoded protein: CASSLLAGSYNEQFF. The chain carries TRBV11-2 and TRBJ2-1; possibly TRBD2 for D (5 bases). Looked up from germline, CDR1 is SGHAT and CDR2 is FQNNGV. V was clipped by 2 bases and J by 0 bases, with 8 bases between them. This CDR3 is 15 amino acids long. Based on the CDR3 plus reference TRBV11-2 and TRBJ2-1, the full variable domain is EAGVAQSPRYKIIEKRQSVAFWCNPISGHATLYWYQQILGQGPKLLIQFQNNGVVDDSQLPKDRFSAERLKGVDSTLKIQPAKLEDSAVYLCASSLLAGSYNEQFFGPGTRLTVL.

This clone has only one observation. This chain joins TRBV27 and TRBJ2-7; 12 nucleotides line up with TRBD2. The CDR3 runs 18 residues. Germline-derived CDR1 and CDR2 are MNHEY and SMNVEV (reference sequence). V was pared by 3 bases and J by 0 bases, with 9 bases of the junction left unmatched. The CDR3 region is CASSFGRLAGESSYEQYF. The CDR3 nucleotides are TGTGCCAGCAGTTTCGGCCGACTAGCGGGAGAGTCCTCCTACGAGCAGTACTTC.

The V gene is TRBV19, the J gene TRBJ2-7; tentatively, D is TRBD1 (6 bases). The CDR3 runs to 14 residues. V lost 6 bases and J 0 bases, leaving 12 bases between the germline ends. CDR1 is LNHDA and CDR2 is SQIVND in the germline V gene (reference sequence). The CDR3 protein is CASSRRDNSYEQYF. The CDR3 DNA sequence: TGTGCCAGTAGCCGCCGGGACAACTCCTACGAGCAGTACTTC.

The chain employs TRBV21-1 and TRBJ1-3; no DNA check was done on the table's D call, TRBD1. TRBV21-1 is given as a pseudogene. This CDR3 is 16 amino acids long. In nucleotides, the CDR3 is TGTGCCAGCAGCAAAGATGGCCAGGGGGGTGGAAACACCATATATTTT. Its protein is CASSKDGQGGGNTIYF.